These T cell receptor beta chains were read from a single sample in a study of regulatory T cells in long-lasting Graves disease. Each CDR3 protein is one row after TCRdb ran MiXCR on the multiplex PCR reads. The table shows 300,000 to 350,000 distinct CDR3 sequences, with about 20% occurring only once. Sequencing was performed on peripheral blood mononuclear cells (PBMCs), taken when the disease was refractory, from a patient treated with antithyroid drugs. The origin of the receptors is a female donor with Graves disease. CDR3s include the opening cysteine and the closing phenylalanine or tryptophan. The order of the fields is D gene, V gene, clone size, J gene, CDR3 protein, CDR3 DNA. A D gene is named only where the DNA matches it firmly. The size of a clone is reported for some rows only, either as once, few or many, or as a class for expanded clones.

>-|TRBV18|few|TRBJ1-3
CASSPNPTGNTIYF
TGTGCCAGCTCACCAAACCCGACTGGAAACACCATATATTTT
>-|TRBV2|few|TRBJ2-3
CASSEYASSDRQYF
TGTGCCAGCAGTGAATACGCCTCCAGCGACAGGCAGTATTTT
>TRBD1|TRBV7-2|many|TRBJ1-1
CASSWGQGGTEAFF
TGTGCCAGCAGTTGGGGACAGGGAGGTACTGAAGCTTTCTTT
>-|TRBV28|many|TRBJ2-5
CASSITAGEKTQYF
TGTGCCAGCAGTATCACGGCAGGGGAAAAGACCCAGTACTTC
>-|TRBV30|-|TRBJ2-2
CAGRFANTGELLF
TGTGCCGGCAGGTTCGCGAACACCGGGGAGCTGCTTTTT
>TRBD2|TRBV27|many|TRBJ2-5
CASSHVAGGGETQYF
TGTGCCAGCAGTCACGTAGCGGGAGGGGGCGAGACCCAGTACTTC
>-|TRBV29-1|many|TRBJ2-7
CSVATTNEQYF
TGCAGCGTTGCGACGACCAACGAGCAGTACTTC
>TRBD1|TRBV2|many|TRBJ2-2
CASRGQGANTGELFF
TGTGCCAGCAGGGGACAGGGGGCGAACACCGGGGAGCTGTTTTTT
>-|TRBV7-2|many|TRBJ1-1
CASSPPGAPNTEAFF
TGTGCCAGCAGCCCTCCCGGGGCTCCGAACACTGAAGCTTTCTTT
>-|TRBV6-2/TRBV6-3|many|TRBJ1-2
CASSPDLTDLEGYTF
TGTGCCAGCAGTCCCGACTTGACAGATTTGGAAGGCTACACCTTC
>-|TRBV6-5|-|TRBJ1-1
CASSYDTSNTEAFF
TGTGCCAGCAGTTACGACACATCTAACACTGAAGCTTTCTTT
>TRBD2|TRBV6-5|-|TRBJ2-1
CASSSNPLAGKGLNEQFF
TGTGCCAGCAGTTCCAACCCTTTAGCGGGGAAGGGGCTCAATGAGCAGTTCTTC
>-|TRBV12-3/TRBV12-4|many|TRBJ1-5
CASTLGAGLMPQHF
TGTGCCAGCACCCTGGGCGCAGGGTTGATGCCCCAGCATTTT
>TRBD1|TRBV6-2/TRBV6-3|many|TRBJ1-4
CASSRDRALMGEKLFF
TGTGCCAGCAGCAGGGACAGGGCGTTGATGGGTGAAAAACTGTTTTTT
>TRBD1|TRBV24-1|-|TRBJ2-1
CATSQDRGEQFF
TGTGCCACCAGCCAAGACAGGGGTGAGCAGTTCTTC
>TRBD1|TRBV12-3/TRBV12-4|many|TRBJ2-7
CASSSGQGGSYEQYF
TGTGCCAGCAGTTCGGGACAGGGGGGTTCCTACGAGCAGTACTTC
>-|TRBV6-1|-|TRBJ1-1
CASLRPGTEAFF
TGTGCCAGCCTTCGCCCTGGCACTGAAGCTTTCTTT
>-|TRBV6-2/TRBV6-3|-|TRBJ2-6
CASTGSSGANVLTF
TGTGCCAGCACCGGGAGCTCTGGGGCCAACGTCCTGACTTTC
>-|TRBV7-9|few|TRBJ2-2
CASRPPPGELFF
TGTGCCAGCAGACCACCTCCCGGGGAGCTGTTTTTT
>-|TRBV20-1|many|TRBJ1-1
CSARDRFMNTEAFF
TGCAGTGCTAGAGATCGGTTCATGAACACTGAAGCTTTCTTT